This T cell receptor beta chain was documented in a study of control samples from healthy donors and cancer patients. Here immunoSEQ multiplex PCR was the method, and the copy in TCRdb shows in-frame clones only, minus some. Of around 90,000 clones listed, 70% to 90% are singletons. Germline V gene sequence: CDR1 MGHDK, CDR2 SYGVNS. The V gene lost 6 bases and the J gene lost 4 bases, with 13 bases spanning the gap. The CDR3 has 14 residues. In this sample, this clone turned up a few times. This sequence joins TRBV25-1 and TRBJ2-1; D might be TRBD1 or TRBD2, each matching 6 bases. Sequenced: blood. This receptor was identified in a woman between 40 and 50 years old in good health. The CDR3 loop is CASSLGGRYNEQFF. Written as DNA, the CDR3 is TGTGCCAGCAGCCTTGGGGGGCGGTACAATGAGCAGTTCTTC.